The sequence of this T cell receptor beta chain was determined in a study of breast tumors, draining lymph nodes, adjacent tissues. Overall study findings and caveats: The lymph node origin of tumor T cells was framed as consistent with a hypothesis, not demonstrated.

TCRdb ran MiXCR on the multiplex PCR reads and lists one entry per CDR3 protein. This sample has 200,000 to 300,000 distinct CDR3 sequences; roughly 30% occur once, and the top ten carry 0.85% to 1.3%. A word on this clonotype: The antigen is not known. This sequence may be a read error, since a much larger clone differs from it by one base.

Samples came from axillary lymph nodes draining the breast cancer. The CDR3 spans 15 residues. The sequence came from a female donor with breast cancer. Some clones in this sample may be carry-over from other donors' samples. This chain joins TRBV12-3 or TRBV12-4 and TRBJ2-2; 9 bases align to TRBD1. The sequenced sample was axillary lymph node tissue. CDR3 amino acids: CAGRPGTGITGELFF. The CDR3 DNA reads as TGTGCCGGCAGACCCGGGACAGGGATCACCGGGGAGCTGTTTTTT.